Below are 17 T cell receptor beta chains sequenced from a single sample in a study of blood T cell repertoires in COVID-19. Clones were sequenced by immunoSEQ multiplex PCR, and TCRdb holds only the in-frame ones, with some missing. In the table there are around 330,000 clones, approximately 87% of which are singletons. What was sequenced was peripheral blood. The origin of the receptors is a woman between 45 and 65 years old with active or convalescent COVID-19.

The rearrangement joins TRBV7-2 to TRBJ2-4, with 9 bases aligning to TRBD1. The CDR3 is 15 amino acids. V lost 5 bases, J lost 7 bases, and 9 bases stayed unmatched. The germline CDR1 and CDR2 sequences are SGHTA and FQGNSA. The CDR3: CASSPDRGARNIQYF. CDR3 nucleotide sequence: TGTGCCAGCAGCCCAGACAGGGGGGCGAGGAACATTCAGTACTTC.

The V gene is TRBV16, the J gene TRBJ1-2, with 8 positions matching TRBD1. V was pared by 4 bases and J by 4 bases, with 8 bases of the junction left unmatched. Per germline, CDR1 KGHSY and CDR2 FQNENV. The CDR3 sequence is 15 residues long. In DNA form, the CDR3 reads TGTGCCAGCAGCCCACAGGGACAGGTTTTCTATGGCTACACCTTC. This translates into CASSPQGQVFYGYTF.

On this clone: The sample holds other DNA sequences that translate to the same CDR3. The chain employs TRBV27 and TRBJ1-2; D is undetermined. The CDR3 is 13 amino acids. In germline, CDR1 is MNHEY, CDR2 SMNVEV (reference sequence). V was trimmed by 2 bases and J by 1 base, leaving 5 bases between them. The CDR3 DNA follows: TGTGCCAGCAGTTTAGGCCTTAACTATGGCTACACCTTC. This sequence encodes CASSLGLNYGYTF.

This sequence joins TRBV5-5 and TRBJ2-5; TRBD1 matches at 8 bases. The CDR3 covers 17 residues. Germline V gene sequence: CDR1 SGHKS, CDR2 YYEKEE (reference sequence). V lost 4 bases, J lost 4 bases, and 15 bases stayed unmatched. CDR3 sequence: CASSRDIDRGTGETQYF. In DNA, the CDR3 is TGTGCCAGCAGCCGAGACATTGACAGGGGAACGGGAGAGACCCAGTACTTC.

Only a few counts were recorded for this clone. J is TRBJ1-2 and V is TRBV6-4, with D possibly TRBD1 on 5 matching bases. The length of the CDR3 is 13 residues. V lost 10 bases to trimming and J lost 5 bases, with 17 bases between them. The V gene's germline CDR1 is MRHNA and CDR2 SNTAGT. The CDR3 region is CATPRQSLYGYTF. The CDR3 DNA reads as TGTGCCACACCAAGACAGTCCTTATATGGCTACACCTTC.

V gene TRBV7-9 combines with J gene TRBJ1-1; 9 bases line up with TRBD1. The ends lost 4 bases at V and 5 bases at J; junction bases unmatched: 5. Germline CDR1 is SEHNR and CDR2 is FQNEAQ (reference sequence). The CDR3 is 14 residues long. CDR3 protein: CASSSGTGSTEAFF. The CDR3 DNA reads as TGTGCCAGCAGCTCCGGGACAGGGTCGACTGAAGCTTTCTTT.

This chain joins TRBV9 and TRBJ1-2; TRBD1 agrees at 9 bases. From germline, CDR1 is SGDLS and CDR2 YYNGEE. The V gene end was trimmed by 4 bases and the J gene end by 4 bases; junction bases not matched to a gene: 11. The CDR3 covers 16 residues. The CDR3 sequence is CASSPAGTGYTYGYTF. The CDR3, as DNA: TGTGCCAGCAGCCCCGCCGGGACAGGGTATACCTATGGCTACACCTTC.

The J gene is TRBJ2-1, the V gene TRBV24-1; D is ambiguous. Germline CDR1 reads KGHDR; CDR2 reads SFDVKD. The CDR3 covers 13 residues. V was trimmed by 4 bases and J by 4 bases, leaving 7 bases between them. CDR3: CATSERLYNEQFF. In nucleotides, the CDR3 is TGTGCCACCAGTGAGCGACTGTACAATGAGCAGTTCTTC.

V gene TRBV7-3 combines with J gene TRBJ1-5, with D tentatively TRBD1 (5 bases). The CDR3 is 13 residues long. V gave up 2 bases and J gave up 6 bases, with 8 bases separating them. CDR1 SGHTA and CDR2 FQGTGA come from the germline V gene. In DNA form, the CDR3 reads TGTGCCAGCAGCTTAGACCAGGGTCAGCCCCAGCATTTT. Residues: CASSLDQGQPQHF.

The rearrangement uses TRBV4-2 and TRBJ1-2; 10 positions match TRBD1. Germline assignment: CDR1 LGHNA and CDR2 YNFKEQ. The trim removed 0 bases at V and 1 base at J, leaving 14 bases unmatched. There are 20 residues in the CDR3. CDR3 residues: CASSQESNLRDRGLNYGYTF. CDR3 nucleotides: TGTGCCAGCAGCCAAGAATCGAATCTTCGGGACAGGGGACTTAACTATGGCTACACCTTC.

This chain links TRBV10-3 with TRBJ1-1; D not certain. Per germline, CDR1 ENHRY and CDR2 SYGVKD. The V end lost 8 bases, the J end lost 1 base, and 8 bases lay between the germline ends. The CDR3 contains 12 residues. CDR3 region: CAIWSGNTEAFF. As DNA, the CDR3 is TGTGCCATCTGGTCCGGGAACACTGAAGCTTTCTTT.

The chain employs TRBV9 and TRBJ1-2, with 7 bases matching TRBD1. CDR3 length equals 15 residues. J gave up 5 bases and V 3 bases, and 10 bases lay outside the gene matches. CDR1 and CDR2 (germline): SGDLS, YYNGEE. CDR3 sequence: CASSALDRLGYGYTF. The CDR3, as DNA: TGTGCCAGCAGCGCCTTGGACAGGCTAGGATATGGCTACACCTTC. Full variable domain (rest looked up from reference TRBV9 and TRBJ1-2): DSGVTQTPKHLITATGQRVTLRCSPRSGDLSVYWYQQSLDQGLQFLIQYYNGEERAKGNILERFSAQQFPDLHSELNLSSLELGDSALYFCASSALDRLGYGYTFGSGTRLTVV.

This clone was observed once. The rearrangement links TRBV7-6 to TRBJ2-5; 8 bases fit TRBD1. The CDR3 sequence is 13 residues long. The germline V gene has CDR1 SGHVS and CDR2 FNYEAQ. The V segment lost 8 bases and the J segment 5 bases; nucleotides outside the gene matches: 7. Written as DNA, the CDR3 is TGTGCCAGCCAAACAGGGGGGAGGGAGACCCAGTACTTC. Protein: CASQTGGRETQYF.

The chain has TRBV15 and TRBJ2-4; 7 bases agree with TRBD1. CDR1 and CDR2 from the germline V gene are LNHNV and YYDKDF (reference sequence). V was clipped by 9 bases and J by 7 bases; unmatched bases: 9. This CDR3 has 13 residues. For the CDR3, the DNA is TGTGCCACTCGGGACAGTGCCTCGAACATTCAGTACTTC. It translates to CATRDSASNIQYF.

The chain joins TRBV19 to TRBJ1-3; tentatively, D is TRBD1 (6 bases). Trimming cost V 2 bases and J 4 bases, with 15 bases left between them. Germline CDR1 LNHDA, CDR2 SQIVND (reference sequence). This CDR3 region has 16 residues. The chain's CDR3 is CASSILSGTSGNTIYF. CDR3 nucleotides: TGTGCCAGTAGTATACTATCCGGGACATCAGGAAACACCATATATTTT.

V is TRBV10-3 and J is TRBJ2-2; 9 bases are a match to TRBD2. The germline V gene encodes CDR1 ENHRY and CDR2 SYGVKD. CDR3 length equals 17 residues. After removal of 0 bases from V and 1 base from J, the junction contained 3 bases not matched to a gene. The DNA of the CDR3 is TGTGCCATCAGTGAGTCTGGAGCGGGGGGGAACACCGGGGAGCTGTTTTTT. Amino acids: CAISESGAGGNTGELFF.

This sequence joins TRBV19 and TRBJ1-3; D is ambiguous. Trimming pared 3 bases from V and 0 bases from J, leaving 9 bases between. From germline, CDR1 is LNHDA and CDR2 SQIVND (reference sequence). The CDR3 is made up of 15 amino acids. CDR3 nucleotide sequence: TGTGCCAGTAGTATCTCCGTATTCTCTGGAAACACCATATATTTT. Residues: CASSISVFSGNTIYF.